This T cell receptor beta chain emerged from a study of blood T cell repertoires in COVID-19 (dated by TCRdb to the early 2020s). Background on the whole study: Collaborator samples came from the United States, Italy and Spain and covered acute and convalescent phases of COVID-19. A freely available public database, intended as a resource for researchers studying the immune response to SARS-CoV-2, is where the repertoires were released. HLA class I and class II types, where available, came from metadata supplied by the sample provider rather than from assay-based typing. The material from the prospective study consisted of cDNA or gDNA derived from T cells, B-cell-depleted T cells, or PBMCs. Samples were obtained from the ongoing ImmuneRACE study (first 160 participants) and from about 1,300 subjects provided by 6 global collaborators. Sample metadata almost always included a de-identified subject ID, COVID-19 status, age in years and sex. The dataset comprised deeply sampled blood TCRbeta repertoires from subjects exposed to, actively infected with, or recovered from COVID-19.

Collaborating institutions collected whole blood in K2EDTA tubes following their own protocols. For TCRbeta analysis, collaborators shipped samples as frozen whole blood, isolated PBMCs, or DNA extracted from either of those sample types. The immunoSEQ Assay, a bias-controlled multiplex PCR, was used to amplify TCRbeta CDR3 regions from genomic DNA. The study's processing was this. The number of nucleated cells in each sample was estimated from the amplification of reference gene primers within the assay. Sequence reads were collapsed and filtered to measure the absolute abundance of every unique TCRbeta CDR3 rearrangement. For each sample, productive Simpson clonality was calculated as the square root of Simpson's diversity index across productive rearrangements. Sourced from immuneACCESS, this table was stored by TCRdb with only in-frame sequences that have V and J called. A share of the clones is absent; for the studies checked, an unresolved V gene accounts for under half, and the remainder has no known explanation. That table gives V, J and clone size, and the DNA gave D and trimming. For this sample the table gives about 160,000 clones, of which 60% to 85% were detected only once. Of the sample, 2.5% to 3.5% falls within the top ten clones.

This clone was seen once. What this receptor recognizes is not known. Base qualities are not recorded, but no much larger clone differs from it by a single base. The CDR3, from cysteine to phenylalanine, totals 13 residues. Only CDR3 DNA remains: 39 bases, in frame from the first base. Sequences SGHRS (CDR1) and YFSETQ (CDR2) are obtained from the germline V gene. Between the V and J ends, shortened by 4 bases and 5 bases respectively, the junction contains 13 bases. Study-level results and caveats: Clinical and demographic metadata were provided uncurated, with the amount varying by source and participant.

The receptor comes from a man between 65 and 80 years old with acute or convalescent COVID-19. The source material was peripheral blood. Recombination joined TRBV5-1 with TRBJ2-7; a tentative D call is TRBD2 (5 bases match). The CDR3 reads as follows: CASSLEGLDEQYF. The bases are TGCGCCAGCAGCCTCGAGGGTTTGGACGAGCAGTACTTC.